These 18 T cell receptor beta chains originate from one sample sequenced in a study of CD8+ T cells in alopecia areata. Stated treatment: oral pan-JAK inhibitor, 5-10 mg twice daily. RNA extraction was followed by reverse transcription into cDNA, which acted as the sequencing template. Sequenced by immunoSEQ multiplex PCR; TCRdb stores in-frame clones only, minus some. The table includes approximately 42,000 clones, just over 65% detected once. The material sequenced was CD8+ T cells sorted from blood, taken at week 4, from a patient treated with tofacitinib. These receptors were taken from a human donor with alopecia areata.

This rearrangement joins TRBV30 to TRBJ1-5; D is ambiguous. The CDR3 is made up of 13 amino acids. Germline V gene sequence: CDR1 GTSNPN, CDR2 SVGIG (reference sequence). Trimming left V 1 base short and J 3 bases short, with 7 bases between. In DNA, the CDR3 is TGTGCCTGGAGTGAAGGCTACAATCAGCCCCAGCATTTT. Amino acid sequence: CAWSEGYNQPQHF.

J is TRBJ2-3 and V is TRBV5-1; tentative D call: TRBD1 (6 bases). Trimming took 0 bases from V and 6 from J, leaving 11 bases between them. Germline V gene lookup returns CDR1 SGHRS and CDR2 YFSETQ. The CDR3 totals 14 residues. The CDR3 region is CASSLAGTMDTQYF. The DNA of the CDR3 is TGCGCCAGCAGCTTGGCCGGGACAATGGATACGCAGTATTTT.

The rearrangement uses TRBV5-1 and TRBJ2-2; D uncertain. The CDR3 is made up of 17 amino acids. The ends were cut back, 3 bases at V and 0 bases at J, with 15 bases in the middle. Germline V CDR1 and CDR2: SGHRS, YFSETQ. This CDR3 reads CASSSLTRTPNTGELFF. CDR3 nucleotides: TGCGCCAGCAGCTCGCTCACGAGGACCCCGAACACCGGGGAGCTGTTTTTT.

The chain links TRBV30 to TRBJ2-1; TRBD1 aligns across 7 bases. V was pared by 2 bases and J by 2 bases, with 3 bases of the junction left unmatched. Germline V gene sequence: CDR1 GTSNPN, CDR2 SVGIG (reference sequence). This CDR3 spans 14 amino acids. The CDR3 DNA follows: TGTGCCTGGAGTCAGGGGGTCGCCTACAATGAGCAGTTCTTC. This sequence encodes CAWSQGVAYNEQFF.

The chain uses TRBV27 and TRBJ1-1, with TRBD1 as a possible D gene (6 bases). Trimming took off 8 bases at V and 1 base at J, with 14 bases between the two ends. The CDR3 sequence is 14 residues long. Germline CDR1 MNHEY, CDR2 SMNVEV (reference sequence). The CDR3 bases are TGTGCCAGCGGTGACAGGTCTCCGAACACTGAAGCTTTCTTT. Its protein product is CASGDRSPNTEAFF.

DNA of the CDR3: TGCAGCGTTTTGAACACTGAAGCTTTCTTT. Protein sequence: CSVLNTEAFF. The chain couples TRBV29-1 to TRBJ1-1; no definite D call. The CDR3 consists of 10 residues. Germline V gene data show CDR1 as SQVTM and CDR2 as ANQGSEA. V gave up 5 bases and J gave up 0 bases, with 1 base separating them.

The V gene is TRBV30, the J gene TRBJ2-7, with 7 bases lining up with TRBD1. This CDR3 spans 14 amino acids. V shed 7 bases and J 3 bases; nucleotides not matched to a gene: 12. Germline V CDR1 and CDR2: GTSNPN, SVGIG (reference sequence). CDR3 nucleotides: TGTGCCTCCTCCGGGACAGAAACGATCTACGAGCAGTACTTC. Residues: CASSGTETIYEQYF.

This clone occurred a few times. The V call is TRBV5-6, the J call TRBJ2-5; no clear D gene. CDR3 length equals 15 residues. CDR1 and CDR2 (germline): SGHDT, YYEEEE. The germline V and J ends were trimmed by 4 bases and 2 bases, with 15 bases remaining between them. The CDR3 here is CASSVAGLVQETQYF. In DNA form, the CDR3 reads TGTGCCAGCAGCGTGGCAGGTTTGGTTCAAGAGACCCAGTACTTC.

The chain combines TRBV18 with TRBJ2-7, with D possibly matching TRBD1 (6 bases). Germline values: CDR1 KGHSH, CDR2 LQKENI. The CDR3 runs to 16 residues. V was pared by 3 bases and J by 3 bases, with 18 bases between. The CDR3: CASSPSSGQGSYEQYF. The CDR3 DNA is TGTGCCAGCTCACCCTCCTCAGGCCAGGGGAGCTACGAGCAGTACTTC.

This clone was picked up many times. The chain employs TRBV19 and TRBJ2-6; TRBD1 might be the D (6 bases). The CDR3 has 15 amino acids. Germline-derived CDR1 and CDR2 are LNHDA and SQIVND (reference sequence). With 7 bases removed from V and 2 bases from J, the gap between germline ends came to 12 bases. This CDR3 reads CASNTGSTGANVLTF. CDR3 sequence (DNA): TGTGCCAGTAATACAGGGTCTACTGGGGCCAACGTCCTGACTTTC.

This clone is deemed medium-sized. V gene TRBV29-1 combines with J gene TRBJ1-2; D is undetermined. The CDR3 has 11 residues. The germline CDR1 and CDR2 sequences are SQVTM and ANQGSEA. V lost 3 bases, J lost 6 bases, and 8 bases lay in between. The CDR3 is CSVDEGDGYTF. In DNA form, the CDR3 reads TGCAGCGTTGACGAGGGCGATGGCTACACCTTC.

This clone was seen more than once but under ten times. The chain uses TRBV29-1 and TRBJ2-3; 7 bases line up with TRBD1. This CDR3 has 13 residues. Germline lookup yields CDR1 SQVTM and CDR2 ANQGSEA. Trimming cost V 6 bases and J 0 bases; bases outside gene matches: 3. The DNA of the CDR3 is TGCAGCGTCCCGGGACAGAGCACAGATACGCAGTATTTT. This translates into CSVPGQSTDTQYF.

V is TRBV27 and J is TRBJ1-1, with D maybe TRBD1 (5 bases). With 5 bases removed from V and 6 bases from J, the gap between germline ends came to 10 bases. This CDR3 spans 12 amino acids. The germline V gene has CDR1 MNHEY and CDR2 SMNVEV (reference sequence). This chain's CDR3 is CASSTGWAEAFF. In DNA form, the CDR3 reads TGTGCCAGCAGTACAGGATGGGCTGAAGCTTTCTTT.

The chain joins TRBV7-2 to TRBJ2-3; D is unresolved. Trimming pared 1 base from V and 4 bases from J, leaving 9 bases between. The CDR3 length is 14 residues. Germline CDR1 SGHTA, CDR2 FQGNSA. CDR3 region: CASSLEGGADTQYF. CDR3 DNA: TGTGCCAGCAGCTTAGAGGGTGGAGCAGATACGCAGTATTTT.

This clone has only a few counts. CDR3 protein: CSVIPDGSNQPQHF. The DNA of the CDR3 is TGCAGCGTTATCCCCGACGGGAGCAATCAGCCCCAGCATTTT. This chain uses TRBV29-1 with TRBJ1-5, with D hard to call. Trimming cost V 5 bases and J 1 base, with 12 bases left between them. Germline V lookup: CDR1 SQVTM, CDR2 ANQGSEA. This CDR3 is 14 amino acids long.

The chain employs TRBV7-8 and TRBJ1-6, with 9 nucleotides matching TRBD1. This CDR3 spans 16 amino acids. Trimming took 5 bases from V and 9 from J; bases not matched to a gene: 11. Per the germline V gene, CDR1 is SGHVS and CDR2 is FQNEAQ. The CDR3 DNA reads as TGTGCCAGCAGCCGTTACCGGGACAGGGATGTTTCACCCCTCCACTTT. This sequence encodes CASSRYRDRDVSPLHF.

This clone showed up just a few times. The CDR3 here is CASSVDTSHEQYF. Here the CDR3 DNA reads TGTGCCAGCAGCGTAGATACCAGCCACGAGCAGTACTTC. This rearrangement joins TRBV9 to TRBJ2-7; D gene uncertain. With 0 bases removed from V and 5 bases from J, the gap between germline ends came to 9 bases. The CDR3 totals 13 residues. Germline CDR1 and CDR2: SGDLS and YYNGEE. Based on the CDR3 plus reference TRBV9 and TRBJ2-7, the full variable domain is DSGVTQTPKHLITATGQRVTLRCSPRSGDLSVYWYQQSLDQGLQFLIQYYNGEERAKGNILERFSAQQFPDLHSELNLSSLELGDSALYFCASSVDTSHEQYFGPGTRLTVT.

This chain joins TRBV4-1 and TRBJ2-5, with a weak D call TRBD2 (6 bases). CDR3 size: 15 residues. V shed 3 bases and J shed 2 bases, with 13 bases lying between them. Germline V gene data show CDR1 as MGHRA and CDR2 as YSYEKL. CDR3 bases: TGCGCCAGCAGCCAGGGAGTGGGGGGTCAAGAGACCCAGTACTTC. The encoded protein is CASSQGVGGQETQYF.